Sequencing of this TCR beta chain was carried out in a study of T cells after yellow fever vaccination. CDR3 length equals 12 residues. Germline V gene lookup returns CDR1 SNHLY and CDR2 FYNNEI. Deletions cut 6 bases from V and 2 bases from J, with 6 bases between. TCRdb re-derived calls from the 5' RACE reads in MiXCR, one entry per CDR3 protein. The sample gives a few hundred thousand distinct CDR3 sequences, 4.1% of which show up once; roughly 24% is in the top ten. This sequence was found in a man aged 18 to 35 who received the YFV17D yellow fever vaccine. Specimen: PBMCs, collected 5 days after the yellow fever booster vaccination. The chain has TRBV2 and TRBJ2-3; D is undetermined. DNA of the CDR3: TGTGCCAGCAGGGTGTACACAGATACGCAGTATTTT. Protein sequence: CASRVYTDTQYF.